The clone carrying this T cell receptor (beta chain) was seen ten or more times. Its antigen is not identified. CDR1 is SGHVS and CDR2 is FQNEAQ in the germline V gene. V shed 2 bases and J shed 5 bases, with 18 bases lying between them. The CDR3 sequence is 16 residues long. TCRdb analysed the RT-PCR reads with MiXCR anew, one entry per CDR3 protein. The data hold 800,000 or so distinct CDR3 sequences, with around 21% observed a single time. The data are from a study of response to subunit inactivated influenza vaccine. General study points: Authors proposed each seasonal influenza vaccination draws in few new T cells.

The clonotype originates from a man over 45 who received an inactivated influenza vaccine. This specimen consisted of PBMCs from blood, obtained more than 4 days after vaccination. This chain connects TRBV7-8 to TRBJ1-1; the D gene is possibly TRBD1 (5 bases). The CDR3 here is CASSLRVGARGTEAFF. In DNA, the CDR3 is TGTGCCAGCAGCTTACGGGTCGGGGCCCGGGGGACTGAAGCTTTCTTT. Filled out from reference TRBV7-8 and TRBJ1-1, the complete variable domain reads GAGVSQSPRYKVAKRGQDVALRCDPISGHVSLFWYQQALGQGPEFLTYFQNEAQLDKSGLPSDRFFAERPEGSVSTLKIQRTQQEDSAVYLCASSLRVGARGTEAFFGQGTRLTVV.